The T cell receptor beta chain under discussion was sequenced for a study of T cells in Graves' hyperthyroidism and ophthalmopathy. Study summary: Peripheral blood specimens were obtained at initial diagnosis, prior to any treatment.

As for this clonotype: Its specificity is not known.

Per the germline V gene, CDR1 is MDHEN and CDR2 is SYDVKM. V was clipped by 5 bases and J by 5 bases, with 18 bases between them. CDR3 size: 15 residues. The study, taken as a whole, reports: Stable hyperthyroidism and ophthalmopathy were separated using 13 V-J signatures.

Researchers amplified the TCR beta CDR3 regions from RNA transcripts. HTBI primers were used for first-round RT-PCR of the TCR CDR3. In TCRdb, the multiplex PCR reads were re-called with MiXCR into one record per CDR3 protein. The repertoire holds around 520,000 distinct CDR3 sequences, with about 15% as singletons. The sequence came from a woman aged 40 to 55 with Graves' hyperthyroidism. The chain uses TRBV28 and TRBJ1-1; D possibly corresponds to TRBD1 (5 bases). Material for sequencing was blood. The CDR3 is CASSQTGTSGTEAFF. CDR3 coding DNA: TGTGCCAGCAGTCAAACCGGGACTAGCGGGACTGAAGCTTTCTTT.